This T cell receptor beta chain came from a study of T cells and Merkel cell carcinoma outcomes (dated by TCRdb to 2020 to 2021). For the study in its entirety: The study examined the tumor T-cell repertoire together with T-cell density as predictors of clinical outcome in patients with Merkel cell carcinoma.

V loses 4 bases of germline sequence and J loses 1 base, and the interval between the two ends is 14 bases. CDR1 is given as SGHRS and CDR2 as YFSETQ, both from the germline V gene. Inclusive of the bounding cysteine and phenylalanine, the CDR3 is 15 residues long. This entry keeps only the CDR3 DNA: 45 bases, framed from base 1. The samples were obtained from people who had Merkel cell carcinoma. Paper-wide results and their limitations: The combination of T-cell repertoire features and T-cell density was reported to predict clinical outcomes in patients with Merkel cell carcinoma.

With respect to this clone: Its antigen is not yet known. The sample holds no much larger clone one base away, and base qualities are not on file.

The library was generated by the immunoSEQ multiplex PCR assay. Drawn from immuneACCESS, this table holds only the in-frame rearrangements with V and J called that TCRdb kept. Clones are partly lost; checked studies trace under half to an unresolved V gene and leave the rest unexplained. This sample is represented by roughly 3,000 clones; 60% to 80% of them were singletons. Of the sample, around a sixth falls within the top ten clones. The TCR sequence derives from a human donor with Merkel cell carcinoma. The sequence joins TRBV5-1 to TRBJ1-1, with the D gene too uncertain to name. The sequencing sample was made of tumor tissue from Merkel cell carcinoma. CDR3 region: CASSTIGPRNTEAFF. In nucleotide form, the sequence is TGCGCCAGCAGCACTATAGGTCCCCGGAACACTGAAGCTTTCTTT. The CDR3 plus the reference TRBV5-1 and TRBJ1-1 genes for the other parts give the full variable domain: KAGVTQTPRYLIKTRGQQVTLSCSPISGHRSVSWYQQTPGQGLQFLFEYFSETQRNKGNFPGRFSGRQFSNSRSEMNVSTLELGDSALYLCASSTIGPRNTEAFFGQGTRLTVV.